This T cell receptor (beta chain) was recorded in a study of blood T cell repertoires in COVID-19. Whole-study context: Both acute and convalescent COVID-19 samples were obtained from the United States, Italy and Spain.

Authors' methods: How many nucleated cells were present was estimated from reference gene primer amplification. Sequenced by immunoSEQ multiplex PCR; TCRdb stores in-frame clones only, minus some. V, J and clone size are taken as reported in that table, and D and trimming were inferred from the DNA itself. The repertoire holds 100,000 to 120,000 clones, more than 70% seen once, with around 5.5% in the top ten. Recruited during active infection, patients (from Seattle) were subsequently followed longitudinally. Trimming took off 0 bases at V and 1 base at J, with 3 bases between the two ends. CDR1 is LGHDT and CDR2 is YNNKEL in the germline V gene (reference sequence). This CDR3 is built from 13 residues.

V is TRBV3-1 (or the pseudogene TRBV3-2) and J is TRBJ1-1, with D uncertain. The clonotype was recovered from a woman aged 60-75 years with COVID-19, enrolled during active disease. Sequenced input: peripheral blood. This CDR3 reads CASSQDKNTEAFF. DNA of the CDR3: TGTGCCAGCAGCCAAGACAAGAACACTGAAGCTTTCTTT.